The 6 T cell receptor beta chains given below trace back to one sample, sequenced in a study of tumor and adjacent non-tumor tissue in lung cancer. RNA was extracted from bulk tissue without any cell sorting. Three rounds of nested PCR, following a modified ARM-PCR protocol, produced the TCRbeta library. One entry per CDR3 protein results from TCRdb running MiXCR on the multiplex PCR reads. In the table there are around 200,000 distinct CDR3 sequences, 71% of which are singletons. The specimen sequenced was lung tumor tissue. The receptors come from a man in his sixties with non-small cell lung cancer.

This chain connects TRBV20-1 to TRBJ1-5, with TRBD1 as a possible D gene (6 bases). The CDR3 extends over 15 amino acids. The V end was cut by 1 base, the J end by 1 base, with 11 bases between. Germline-derived CDR1 and CDR2 are DFQATT and SNEGSKA (reference sequence). In DNA, the CDR3 is TGCAGTGCTAGAGCCGGACAGTCGAGCAATCAGCCCCAGCATTTT. It is translated as CSARAGQSSNQPQHF.

Points on this clonotype: Mismatch with germline at one junction end may stem from a read error. J is TRBJ2-1 and V is TRBV6-2 or TRBV6-3; 14 bases are a match to TRBD2. This CDR3 comprises 20 residues. The germline CDR1 and CDR2 sequences are MNHEY and SVGEGT. CDR3 protein: CASSSRTSGGPLGGYNEQVF. Here the CDR3 DNA reads TGTGCCAGCAGCTCCCGGACTAGCGGGGGGCCCCTTGGGGGGTACAATGAGCAGGTCTTC.

The gene calls are TRBV27 and TRBJ1-6; unclear D gene. CDR3 length: 15 amino acids. Trimming stripped 2 bases from V and 5 bases from J, with 10 bases between. CDR1 and CDR2 (germline): MNHEY, SMNVEV (reference sequence). The CDR3 DNA reads TGTGCCAGCAGTTTAAATACAGCGAATAATTCACCCCTCCACTTT. This gives the protein CASSLNTANNSPLHF.

Regarding this clonotype: Being one base from a much bigger clone, this may be a read error. This chain links TRBV4-3 with TRBJ2-2; possibly TRBD2 for D (5 bases). The CDR3 is 16 amino acids. The germline gives CDR1 LGHNA, CDR2 YSLEER. Here the CDR3 DNA reads TGCGCCAACAGCCCTCCCGGGGATTTGTACACCGGGGAGCTGTTTTTT. Residues: CANSPPGDLYTGELFF.

This clonotype was seen more than once but under ten times. The chain couples TRBV20-1 to TRBJ2-3; the match to TRBD2 covers 15 bases. After removal of 6 bases from V and 8 bases from J, the junction contained 12 bases not matched to a gene. The CDR3 spans 16 residues. From germline, CDR1 is DFQATT and CDR2 SNEGSKA (reference sequence). CDR3 amino acids: CSAPRTSGGAISTQYF. The DNA for the CDR3 is TGCAGTGCCCCCAGGACTAGCGGGGGGGCAATCAGTACGCAGTATTTT.

As concerns this clonotype: A much larger clone sits a single nucleotide away, making a read error possible. V usage is TRBV29-1 and J usage is TRBJ2-7; 8 bases are shared with TRBD1. The CDR3 is 11 residues long. Germline V gene lookup returns CDR1 SQVTM and CDR2 ANQGSEA. In DNA, the CDR3 is TGCAGAGGTGGACAGGGCGTCGAGCAGTACTTC. Translation: CRGGQGVEQYF.